This T cell receptor (beta chain) was sequenced for a study of T cells in Graves' hyperthyroidism and ophthalmopathy. V shed 5 bases, J shed 6 bases, and the junction held 6 bases outside the gene matches. Germline V gene sequence: CDR1 SEHNR, CDR2 FQNEAQ (reference sequence). CDR3 length equals 13 residues. The sample holds many counts of this clonotype. Its antigen is unidentified. RNA transcripts were the template for amplifying TCR beta CDR3 regions. The HTBI set primed first-round TCR CDR3 RT-PCR. TCRdb analysed the multiplex PCR reads with MiXCR anew, one entry per CDR3 protein. Seen here are around 600,000 distinct CDR3 sequences, around 14% observed once, and the top ten hold 7.1%. PBMCs were derived from 7.5 to 10 ml fresh peripheral blood. Overall study results and limits: Blood shared most expanded thyroid clonotypes above 0.001.

The V and J genes are TRBV7-9 and TRBJ1-1, with 7 bases identical to TRBD1. The receptor was isolated from a woman between 18 and 29 years old with Graves' ophthalmopathy. The sample consisted of blood. The CDR3 nucleotides are TGTGCCAGCAGCCCAGGGACAGACCCTGAAGCTTTCTTT. Its protein product is CASSPGTDPEAFF.